Shown below are 12 T cell receptor beta chains from a single sample sequenced in a study of PD-L1 blockade in urothelial cancer. Time point indicated: peripheral blood 6 weeks after treatment start. Clones were read by immunoSEQ multiplex PCR, and TCRdb kept only the in-frame ones, dropping some. The sample records about 76,000 clones, around 90% being singletons. This material consisted of PBMCs, taken around atezolizumab (anti-PD-L1) treatment. Receptor source: a woman at least 80 years old with urothelial cancer.

The chain couples TRBV28 to TRBJ2-1; 9 nucleotides line up with TRBD2. CDR1 and CDR2 from the germline V gene are MDHEN and SYDVKM. CDR3 length: 13 amino acids. The junction had 6 bases not matched to a gene; V was cut back by 8 bases and J by 7 bases. In DNA form, the CDR3 reads TGTGCCAGCCAGGCGGGAGGGCTAAATGAGCAGTTCTTC. Its protein product is CASQAGGLNEQFF. The full variable domain, its missing parts supplied by reference TRBV28 and TRBJ2-1, is DVKVTQSSRYLVKRTGEKVFLECVQDMDHENMFWYRQDPGLGLRLIYFSYDVKMKEKGDIPEGYSVSREKKERFSLILESASTNQTSMYLCASQAGGLNEQFFGPGTRLTVL.

The chain combines TRBV28 with TRBJ2-1; TRBD2 matches at 10 bases. Germline CDR1 MDHEN, CDR2 SYDVKM. The CDR3 is 14 amino acids. Trimming cost V 4 bases and J 10 bases; bases outside gene matches: 7. For the CDR3, the DNA is TGTGCCAGCAGTTCCTCCCGTAGCGGGAGGGAGCAGTTCTTC. Encoded protein: CASSSSRSGREQFF.

This chain connects TRBV7-6 to TRBJ2-3; 8 bases are shared with TRBD1. The V segment lost 2 bases and the J segment 3 bases; nucleotides outside the gene matches: 16. The CDR3 loop spans 19 amino acids. Germline V gene data show CDR1 as SGHVS and CDR2 as FNYEAQ. CDR3 sequence: CASSLFARTGIPGTDTQYF. For the CDR3, the DNA is TGTGCCAGCAGCTTATTTGCCCGGACAGGGATACCTGGTACAGATACGCAGTATTTT.

The V call is TRBV9, the J call TRBJ2-7; possibly TRBD1 for D (5 bases). The CDR3 loop spans 14 amino acids. Germline V gene data show CDR1 as SGDLS and CDR2 as YYNGEE. Deletions cut 3 bases from V and 7 bases from J, with 17 bases between. The CDR3 region is CASSAQGALIEQYF. CDR3 in DNA: TGTGCCAGCAGCGCCCAAGGGGCACTGATAGAGCAGTACTTC.

The J gene is TRBJ2-7, the V gene TRBV11-2, with TRBD1 matching over 8 bases. The V gene end was trimmed by 4 bases and the J gene end by 5 bases; junction bases not matched to a gene: 7. CDR3 length: 14 residues. The germline V gene has CDR1 SGHAT and CDR2 FQNNGV. The CDR3 DNA follows: TGTGCCAGCAGCTCCTCGGCAGGGGGCAACGAGCAGTACTTC. This translates into CASSSSAGGNEQYF.

A single count supports this clone. This chain connects TRBV25-1 to TRBJ2-1; 14 nucleotides line up with TRBD2. J was trimmed by 2 bases and V by 8 bases; bases with no gene match: 5. Germline values: CDR1 MGHDK, CDR2 SYGVNS. The CDR3 is 16 residues long. CDR3 residues: CASVGLAGGTYNEQFF. In DNA, the CDR3 is TGTGCCAGCGTCGGACTAGCGGGAGGTACCTACAATGAGCAGTTCTTC.

The chain uses TRBV30 and TRBJ2-3; the D gene is possibly TRBD1 (6 bases). The ends were cut back, 3 bases at V and 3 bases at J, with 10 bases in the middle. Per germline, CDR1 GTSNPN and CDR2 SVGIG (reference sequence). This CDR3 region has 13 residues. The CDR3 protein is CAWSPQGTDTQYF. CDR3 bases: TGTGCCTGGAGCCCACAGGGAACAGATACGCAGTATTTT.

This chain uses TRBV6-1 with TRBJ2-7; 9 bases line up with TRBD1. The V gene end was trimmed by 6 bases and the J gene end by 9 bases; junction bases not matched to a gene: 15. Germline CDR1 reads MNHNS; CDR2 reads SASEGT. This CDR3 is built from 15 residues. The CDR3 DNA is TGTGCCAGCAGCCCCGACAGGGGGTCCTTTACGAGGCAGTACTTC. Translating it yields CASSPDRGSFTRQYF.

J is TRBJ2-1 and V is TRBV10-3; D is unclear. This CDR3 is built from 11 residues. The V gene's germline CDR1 is ENHRY and CDR2 SYGVKD. Trimming took off 10 bases at V and 6 bases at J, with 10 bases between the two ends. The CDR3 nucleotides are TGTGCCACCCAGCGCAGCAATGAGCAGTTCTTC. Its translation: CATQRSNEQFF.

The gene calls are TRBV28 and TRBJ1-4; TRBD1 is a possible D gene (5 bases). This CDR3 has 15 amino acids. From germline, CDR1 is MDHEN and CDR2 SYDVKM. V was cut by 3 bases and J by 4 bases, with 12 bases left in between. CDR3 residues: CASSFGGDLNEKLFF. CDR3 nucleotides: TGTGCCAGCAGTTTCGGGGGGGATCTTAATGAAAAACTGTTTTTT.

The chain recombines TRBV7-9 with TRBJ2-5, with 10 bases that match TRBD2. The CDR3 sequence is 15 residues long. Germline V lookup: CDR1 SEHNR, CDR2 FQNEAQ (reference sequence). The V gene end was trimmed by 2 bases and the J gene end by 5 bases; junction bases not matched to a gene: 5. In nucleotides, the CDR3 is TGTGCCAGCAGCTTACAAGCGGGAGGGCCGGAGACCCAGTACTTC. This translates into CASSLQAGGPETQYF.

The chain is built from TRBV7-9 and TRBJ1-2, with D possibly being TRBD1 (6 bases). The CDR3 is made up of 15 amino acids. Trimming removed 6 bases from V and 4 bases from J, with 18 bases in between. CDR1 and CDR2 (germline): SEHNR, FQNEAQ (reference sequence). Here the CDR3 DNA reads TGTGCCAGCAGAGCAATAGGTCGGGACACCTATGGCTACACCTTC. Translation: CASRAIGRDTYGYTF.